One and the same sample provided the 27 T cell receptor beta chains below, sequenced in a study of shared clonotypes between healthy human individuals. Clones were sequenced by immunoSEQ multiplex PCR, and TCRdb holds only the in-frame ones, with some missing. The data hold approximately 980,000 clones, with roughly 72% observed a single time. The sample comprised memory CD4+ T cells sorted from blood. Subset in this sample: CD45RA-negative fraction. The receptor set was obtained from a young man in good health.

A word on this clone: A single base separates this from a much larger clone, so it may be a read error. In DNA form, the CDR3 reads TGTGCCAGCAGCGGGACTAGCGGAAACACCGGGGAGCTGTTTTTT. Its protein is CASSGTSGNTGELFF. The V and J genes are TRBV7-8 and TRBJ2-2; 11 positions agree with TRBD2. The length of the CDR3 is 15 residues. The V and J ends lost 5 bases and 2 bases, in that order; junction bases with no gene match: 1. Germline V gene lookup returns CDR1 SGHVS and CDR2 FQNEAQ.

V and J are TRBV6-5 and TRBJ1-1; 7 nucleotides line up with TRBD1. CDR1 MNHEY and CDR2 SVGAGI come from the germline V gene. CDR3 size: 14 residues. Trimming cost V 4 bases and J 2 bases; bases outside gene matches: 4. CDR3 amino acids: CASSLRDSNTEAFF. CDR3 DNA sequence: TGTGCCAGCAGTTTACGGGACAGTAACACTGAAGCTTTCTTT.

This clone came up a few times. Within the sample, other DNA sequences also encode this same CDR3. J is TRBJ1-5 and V is TRBV14, with D unresolved. Trimming pared 1 base from V and 2 bases from J, leaving 3 bases between. The CDR3 length is 13 residues. The germline gives CDR1 SGHDN, CDR2 FVKESK. CDR3 loop: CASSQGGNQPQHF. Written as DNA, the CDR3 is TGTGCCAGCAGCCAAGGAGGCAATCAGCCCCAGCATTTT.

The genes are TRBV27 and TRBJ2-7; 7 bases map to TRBD1. The CDR3 sequence is 16 residues long. Germline V gives CDR1 MNHEY, CDR2 SMNVEV (reference sequence). Losses at the gene ends were 0 bases for V and 2 bases for J; bases not matched to a gene: 7. CDR3 amino acids: CASSLSGTVVTYEQYF. The CDR3 nucleotides read TGTGCCAGCAGTTTATCGGGGACAGTAGTTACCTACGAGCAGTACTTC.

There are a few counts of this clone. The chain combines TRBV6-1 with TRBJ2-7; the D gene is possibly TRBD1 (6 bases). This CDR3 has 13 amino acids. From germline, CDR1 is MNHNS and CDR2 SASEGT. Trimming pared 7 bases from V and 3 bases from J, leaving 13 bases between. CDR3 coding DNA: TGTGCCAGCAAAGGGGACAAGCTCTACGAGCAGTACTTC. It codes for CASKGDKLYEQYF.

The chain links TRBV5-1 to TRBJ2-5; D possibly corresponds to TRBD1 (6 bases). The germline CDR1 and CDR2 sequences are SGHRS and YFSETQ. Trimming took off 5 bases at V and 1 base at J, with 12 bases between the two ends. The CDR3 covers 14 residues. The CDR3 DNA reads as TGCGCCAGCAGTTACCGGGACACCCAAGAGACCCAGTACTTC. This translates into CASSYRDTQETQYF.

V gene TRBV6-5 combines with J gene TRBJ1-2; possible D gene TRBD1, 5 bases. Trimming stripped 5 bases from V and 8 bases from J, with 15 bases between. CDR1 is MNHEY, CDR2 SVGAGI, per germline. This CDR3 spans 13 amino acids. This CDR3 reads CASSPRGIEGYTF. The CDR3 coding sequence is TGTGCCAGCAGTCCCCGGGGGATAGAAGGCTACACCTTC.

This clone was recorded only once. The junction does not match germline at one end; this may be a read error. This sequence joins TRBV18 and TRBJ2-1; TRBD1 aligns across 7 bases. The CDR3 has 12 residues. From germline, CDR1 is KGHSH and CDR2 LQKENI. CDR3 DNA: TGTGCCAGCTCACCCTCGGGACAGTCGGTCCTCTTC. Its protein product is CASSPSGQSVLF.

Only a few counts were recorded for this clone. V gene TRBV28 combines with J gene TRBJ1-6; D gene ambiguous. Per germline, CDR1 MDHEN and CDR2 SYDVKM. This CDR3 is 11 amino acids long. V lost 3 bases, J lost 10 bases, and 4 bases lay in between. The CDR3 protein is CASSFQSPLHF. CDR3 nucleotides: TGTGCCAGCAGTTTCCAGTCACCCCTCCACTTT.

The chain carries TRBV6-5 and TRBJ2-5; TRBD2 matches 8 bases. This CDR3 comprises 14 residues. Trimming took 1 base from V and 5 from J; bases not matched to a gene: 3. The germline gives CDR1 MNHEY, CDR2 SVGAGI. CDR3 region: CASSYFGRGETQYF. In DNA, the CDR3 is TGTGCCAGCAGTTACTTCGGGAGGGGTGAGACCCAGTACTTC.

This rearrangement joins TRBV9 to TRBJ2-3; unclear D gene. CDR1 is SGDLS, CDR2 YYNGEE, per germline. The V end was cut by 3 bases, the J end by 5 bases, with 16 bases between. There are 15 residues in the CDR3. In DNA form, the CDR3 reads TGTGCCAGCAGCGGGTCCCACCCGACGGGAGATACGCAGTATTTT. Translating gives CASSGSHPTGDTQYF. The full variable domain, with the rest looked up from reference TRBV9 and TRBJ2-3, is DSGVTQTPKHLITATGQRVTLRCSPRSGDLSVYWYQQSLDQGLQFLIQYYNGEERAKGNILERFSAQQFPDLHSELNLSSLELGDSALYFCASSGSHPTGDTQYFGPGTRLTVL.

The chain uses TRBV5-4 and TRBJ2-3; D possibly corresponds to TRBD2 (7 bases). The germline gives CDR1 SGHNT, CDR2 YYREEE (reference sequence). V was cut by 4 bases and J by 4 bases, with 16 bases left in between. CDR3 length: 15 amino acids. The CDR3, as DNA: TGTGCCAGCAGCCCTGACGGGGGGCGCCCAGATACGCAGTATTTT. Translated: CASSPDGGRPDTQYF. The whole variable domain, remainder taken from reference TRBV5-4 and TRBJ2-3, is ETGVTQSPTHLIKTRGQQVTLRCSSQSGHNTVSWYQQALGQGPQFIFQYYREEENGRGNFPPRFSGLQFPNYSSELNVNALELDDSALYLCASSPDGGRPDTQYFGPGTRLTVL.

The chain has TRBV4-1 and TRBJ2-1; 7 positions match TRBD2. The CDR3 covers 17 residues. CDR1 is MGHRA and CDR2 is YSYEKL in the germline V gene. The V segment lost 1 base and the J segment 3 bases; nucleotides outside the gene matches: 9. The CDR3 loop is CASSQVGEGRGYNEQFF. CDR3 nucleotide sequence: TGCGCCAGCAGCCAAGTTGGGGAGGGGAGGGGCTACAATGAGCAGTTCTTC.

The gene calls are TRBV5-1 and TRBJ2-3, with D tentatively TRBD2 (6 bases). The V gene's germline CDR1 is SGHRS and CDR2 YFSETQ. This CDR3 has 16 residues. Trimming took 4 bases from V and 2 from J, leaving 17 bases between them. The chain's CDR3 is CASSLLVRGSTDTQYF. The CDR3 DNA reads TGCGCCAGCAGCCTGCTAGTCCGGGGGTCCACAGATACGCAGTATTTT.

This chain joins TRBV7-2 and TRBJ2-1, with D unclear. V gave up 0 bases and J gave up 8 bases, with 14 bases separating them. The CDR3 loop spans 15 amino acids. Germline V lookup: CDR1 SGHTA, CDR2 FQGNSA. The chain's CDR3 is CASSLAVALAHEQFF. For the CDR3, the DNA is TGTGCCAGCAGCTTAGCGGTGGCATTAGCCCATGAGCAGTTCTTC.

The DNA of the CDR3 is TGTGCCAGCAGCGCAAGTCTAGCTGTGCCTTACAATGAGCAGTTCTTC. It codes for CASSASLAVPYNEQFF. The gene calls are TRBV9 and TRBJ2-1; a weak D match, TRBD2 (5 bases). V lost 3 bases to trimming and J lost 4 bases, with 17 bases between them. Germline V lookup: CDR1 SGDLS, CDR2 YYNGEE. The CDR3 has 16 residues.

The genes are TRBV25-1 and TRBJ1-2, with D tentatively TRBD1 (5 bases). The CDR3 consists of 12 residues. Trimming stripped 6 bases from V and 7 bases from J, with 12 bases between. The germline CDR1 and CDR2 sequences are MGHDK and SYGVNS. Here the CDR3 DNA reads TGTGCCAGCAGCAGGGATGTAAGTGGCTACACCTTC. Its translation: CASSRDVSGYTF.

This clone showed up just a few times. V gene TRBV5-4 combines with J gene TRBJ2-5; TRBD1 aligns across 10 bases. The germline CDR1 and CDR2 sequences are SGHNT and YYREEE (reference sequence). With V trimmed by 4 bases and J by 4 bases, 7 bases remained unmatched. The length of the CDR3 is 15 residues. The CDR3 reads CASSPGTGVAETQYF. Here the CDR3 DNA reads TGTGCCAGCAGCCCCGGGACAGGGGTTGCAGAGACCCAGTACTTC.

The V gene is TRBV11-2, the J gene TRBJ2-2; 9 bases match TRBD1. V lost 6 bases and J lost 4; bases outside the gene matches: 3. Germline V lookup: CDR1 SGHAT, CDR2 FQNNGV. The length of the CDR3 is 14 residues. For the CDR3, the DNA is TGTGCCAGCAGAGGGACAGGGCGCACCGGGGAGCTGTTTTTT. Protein sequence: CASRGTGRTGELFF.

V usage is TRBV5-5 and J usage is TRBJ1-5; 7 bases fit TRBD1. J lost 6 bases, V lost 2 bases, and 5 bases had no gene match. Germline V gene data show CDR1 as SGHKS and CDR2 as YYEKEE (reference sequence). CDR3 length: 14 amino acids. CDR3 DNA sequence: TGTGCCAGCAGCTTAGGGACAGAGACTCAGCCCCAGCATTTT. Encoded protein: CASSLGTETQPQHF.

The genes are TRBV30 and TRBJ2-2; D not resolved. Trimming removed 2 bases from V and 2 bases from J, with 9 bases in between. Per germline, CDR1 GTSNPN and CDR2 SVGIG (reference sequence). The CDR3 consists of 14 residues. In nucleotides, the CDR3 is TGTGCCTGGAGTTCCGGATCAAACACCGGGGAGCTGTTTTTT. This sequence encodes CAWSSGSNTGELFF.

This clone was seen many times. The rearrangement joins TRBV5-1 to TRBJ1-2; D perhaps matches TRBD1 (5 bases). The CDR3 loop spans 14 amino acids. Germline CDR1 is SGHRS and CDR2 is YFSETQ. V was pared by 0 bases and J by 0 bases, with 6 bases between. The CDR3 DNA sequence: TGCGCCAGCAGCTTGGAGGGGACTAACTATGGCTACACCTTC. It is translated as CASSLEGTNYGYTF.

The genes are TRBV9 and TRBJ2-5, with TRBD2 matching 8 bases. V lost 1 base to trimming and J lost 5 bases; unmatched junction nucleotides: 4. Germline V gene lookup returns CDR1 SGDLS and CDR2 YYNGEE. The CDR3 spans 14 residues. CDR3 region: CASSVSGGEETQYF. CDR3 coding DNA: TGTGCCAGCAGCGTATCCGGGGGGGAGGAGACCCAGTACTTC.

This clone was observed a single time. The CDR3 is CASSFGGSNSPLHF. CDR3 bases: TGTGCCAGCAGCTTCGGGGGGTCCAATTCACCCCTCCACTTT. V and J are TRBV7-8 and TRBJ1-6, with D maybe TRBD1 (5 bases). This CDR3 spans 14 amino acids. Germline CDR1 is SGHVS and CDR2 is FQNEAQ. Deletions cut 3 bases from V and 7 bases from J, with 10 bases between.

V gene TRBV7-8 combines with J gene TRBJ2-7; a weak D match, TRBD1 (8 bases). The CDR3 is 16 amino acids. V lost 5 bases, J lost 1 base, and 18 bases lay in between. The germline V gene encodes CDR1 SGHVS and CDR2 FQNEAQ. DNA for the CDR3: TGTGCCAGCAGCGCAGGGGGCGGGAGCGTATCCTACGAGCAGTACTTC. Its protein product is CASSAGGGSVSYEQYF.

This clone was counted once. The gene calls are TRBV5-6 and TRBJ2-5; the D gene could be TRBD1 or TRBD2 (7 bases each). Germline CDR1 is SGHDT and CDR2 is YYEEEE. The CDR3 sequence is 14 residues long. Trimming stripped 3 bases from V and 5 bases from J, with 14 bases between. CDR3 nucleotide sequence: TGTGCCAGCAGCTCGCGCAGGGGGGGCGAGACCCAGTACTTC. Residues: CASSSRRGGETQYF.

This clone was detected a few times. The V gene is TRBV12-5, the J gene TRBJ2-2; 12 bases match TRBD2. This CDR3 is built from 15 residues. The junction had 2 bases not matched to a gene; V was cut back by 5 bases and J by 4 bases. CDR1 and CDR2 (germline): LGHNT, FRNRAP. In DNA form, the CDR3 reads TGTGCTAGTGGTCAGGGACTAGCGGGCACCGGGGAGCTGTTTTTT. Amino acid sequence: CASGQGLAGTGELFF.